This T cell receptor (beta chain) appears in the sequencing data of a study of control samples from healthy donors and cancer patients. CDR1 and CDR2 from the germline V gene are MDHEN and SYDVKM. The CDR3 runs 12 residues. The V and J ends lost 5 bases and 10 bases respectively, with 9 bases between them. Assay: immunoSEQ multiplex PCR; the TCRdb copy retains only in-frame clones and omits some. The sample yields about 100,000 clones, more than 80% seen once. The sequence was collected from a man aged 18 to 30 in good health. The chain joins TRBV28 to TRBJ1-6; D gene unclear. Sequenced: blood. CDR3 bases: TGTGCCAGCAGTATACCGGACTCACCCCTCCACTTT. Translating gives CASSIPDSPLHF.